This TCR beta chain was recorded in a study of cytomegalovirus exposure and HLA in healthy donors. Study background: Some 85 million unique TCRs, all from HLA-typed donors, were included in an early release of the data.

The CDR3 contains 15 residues. Germline loops: CDR1 SGDLS, CDR2 YYNGEE. J lost 7 bases, V lost 3 bases, and 6 bases had no gene match. For this clone: Its antigen is as yet unknown.

Study-wide results and limits: A few CMV-associated chains were confirmed in vitro to be specific for CMV antigens. Sequencing likely produced, as an artifact, a cluster of highly shared sequence variants. Indistinguishable V segments such as TRBV6-2 and TRBV6-3 were excluded.

The PCR employed 60 Vbeta primers together with 13 Jbeta primers. The data were produced by immunoSEQ multiplex PCR, yet TCRdb's version contains in-frame clones alone and is incomplete. This table has 100,000 or so clones, more than 70% appearing once. The source is a man younger than 45 in good health and CMV-seronegative. Sequencing input: PBMCs. J is TRBJ2-1 and V is TRBV9; 11 nucleotides match TRBD2. The CDR3 loop reads CASSARLAGRNEQFF. The DNA of the CDR3 is TGTGCCAGCAGCGCTCGACTAGCGGGGAGGAATGAGCAGTTCTTC.